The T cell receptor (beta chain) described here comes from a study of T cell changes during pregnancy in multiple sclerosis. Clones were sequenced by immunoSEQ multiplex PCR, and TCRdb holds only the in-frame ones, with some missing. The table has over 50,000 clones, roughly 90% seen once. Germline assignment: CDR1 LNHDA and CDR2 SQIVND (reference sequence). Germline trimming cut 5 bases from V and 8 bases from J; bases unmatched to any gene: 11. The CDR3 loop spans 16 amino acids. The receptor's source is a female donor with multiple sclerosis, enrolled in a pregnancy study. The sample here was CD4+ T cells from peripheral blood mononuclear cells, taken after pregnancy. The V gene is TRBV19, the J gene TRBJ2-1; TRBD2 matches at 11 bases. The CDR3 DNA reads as TGTGCCAGTAGTCTTCTAGCGGGGGGTAAGAAAGATGAGCAGTTCTTC. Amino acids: CASSLLAGGKKDEQFF.